This T cell receptor (beta chain) emerged from a study of early T cells in non-severe SARS-CoV-2 infection. Study information: It was bulk RNA from unsorted whole blood that was sequenced, and the chains were unpaired. Study-wide points: Matches to VDJdb favored anti-spike CD8 responses and missed private and CD4 specificities.

As for this clonotype: What it binds is unknown.

Individual cDNA molecules received unique molecular identifiers. MiXCR, applied by TCRdb to the 5' RACE reads, yields one record per CDR3 protein. There are 100,000 to 150,000 distinct CDR3 sequences in the sample; 14% to 15% occur only once, and just over 20% lies in the top ten. The CDR3 is 13 residues long. V was clipped by 6 bases and J by 3 bases; unmatched bases: 4. Germline V lookup: CDR1 SNHLY, CDR2 FYNNEI. The V gene is TRBV2, the J gene TRBJ1-2; the match to TRBD1 covers 7 bases. The receptor was isolated from an adult who was a healthcare worker with PCR-confirmed SARS-CoV-2 infection or an uninfected control (not recorded which). The sequencing sample was made of whole blood. The CDR3 sequence: CASSGTADYGYTF. DNA of the CDR3: TGTGCCAGCAGCGGGACAGCGGACTATGGCTACACCTTC.